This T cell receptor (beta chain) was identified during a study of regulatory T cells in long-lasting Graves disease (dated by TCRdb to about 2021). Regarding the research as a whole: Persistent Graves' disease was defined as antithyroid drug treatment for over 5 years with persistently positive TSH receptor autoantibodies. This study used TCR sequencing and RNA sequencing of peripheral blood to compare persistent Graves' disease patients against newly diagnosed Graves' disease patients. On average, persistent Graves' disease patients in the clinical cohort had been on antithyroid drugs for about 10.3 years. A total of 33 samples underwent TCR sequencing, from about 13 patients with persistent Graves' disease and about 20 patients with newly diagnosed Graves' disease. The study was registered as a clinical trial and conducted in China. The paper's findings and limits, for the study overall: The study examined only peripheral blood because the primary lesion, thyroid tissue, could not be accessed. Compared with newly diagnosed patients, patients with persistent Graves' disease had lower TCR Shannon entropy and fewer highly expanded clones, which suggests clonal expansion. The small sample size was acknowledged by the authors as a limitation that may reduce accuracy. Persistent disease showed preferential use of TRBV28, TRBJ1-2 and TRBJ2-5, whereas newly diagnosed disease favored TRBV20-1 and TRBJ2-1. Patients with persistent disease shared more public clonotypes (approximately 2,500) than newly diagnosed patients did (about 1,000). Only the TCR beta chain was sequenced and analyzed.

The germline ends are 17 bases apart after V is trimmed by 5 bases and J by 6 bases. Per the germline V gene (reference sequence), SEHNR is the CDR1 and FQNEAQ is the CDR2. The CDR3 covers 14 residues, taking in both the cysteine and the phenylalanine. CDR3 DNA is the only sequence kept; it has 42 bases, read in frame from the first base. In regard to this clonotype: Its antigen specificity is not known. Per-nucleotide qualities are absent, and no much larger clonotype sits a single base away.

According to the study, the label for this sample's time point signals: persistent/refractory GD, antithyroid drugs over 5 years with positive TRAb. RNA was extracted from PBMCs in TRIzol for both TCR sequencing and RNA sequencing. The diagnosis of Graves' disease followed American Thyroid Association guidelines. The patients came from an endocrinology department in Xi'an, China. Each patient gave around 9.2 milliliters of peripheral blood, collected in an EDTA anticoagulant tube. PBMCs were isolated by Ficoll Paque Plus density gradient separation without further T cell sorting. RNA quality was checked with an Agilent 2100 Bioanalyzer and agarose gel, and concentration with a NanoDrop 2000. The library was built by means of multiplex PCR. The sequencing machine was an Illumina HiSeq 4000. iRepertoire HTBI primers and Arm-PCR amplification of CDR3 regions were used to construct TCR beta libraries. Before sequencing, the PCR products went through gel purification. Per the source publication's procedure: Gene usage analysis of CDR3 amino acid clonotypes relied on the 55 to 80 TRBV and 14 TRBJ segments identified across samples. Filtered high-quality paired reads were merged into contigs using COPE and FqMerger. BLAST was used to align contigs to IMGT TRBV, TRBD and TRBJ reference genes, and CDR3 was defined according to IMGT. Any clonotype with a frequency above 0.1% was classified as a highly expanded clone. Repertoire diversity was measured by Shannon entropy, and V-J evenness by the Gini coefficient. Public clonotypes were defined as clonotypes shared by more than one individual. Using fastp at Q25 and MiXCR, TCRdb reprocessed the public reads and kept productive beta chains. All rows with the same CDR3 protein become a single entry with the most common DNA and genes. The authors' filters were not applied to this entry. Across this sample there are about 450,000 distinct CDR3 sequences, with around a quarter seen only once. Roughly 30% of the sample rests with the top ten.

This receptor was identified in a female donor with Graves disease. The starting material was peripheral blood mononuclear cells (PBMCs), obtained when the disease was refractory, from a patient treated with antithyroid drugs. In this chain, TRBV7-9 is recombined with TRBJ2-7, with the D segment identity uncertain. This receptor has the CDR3 CASSPPRSFGEQYF. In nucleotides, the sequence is TGTGCCAGCAGCCCACCTCGGTCCTTTGGCGAGCAGTACTTC.